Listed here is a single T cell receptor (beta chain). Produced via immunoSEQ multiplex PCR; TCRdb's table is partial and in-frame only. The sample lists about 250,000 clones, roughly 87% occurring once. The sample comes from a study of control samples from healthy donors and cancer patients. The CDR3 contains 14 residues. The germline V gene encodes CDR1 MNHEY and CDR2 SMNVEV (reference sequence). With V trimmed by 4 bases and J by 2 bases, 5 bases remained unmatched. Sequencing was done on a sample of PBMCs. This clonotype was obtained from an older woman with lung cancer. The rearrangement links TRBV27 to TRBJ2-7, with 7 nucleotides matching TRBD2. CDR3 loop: CASSYGGSTYEQYF. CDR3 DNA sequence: TGTGCCAGCAGTTATGGCGGGAGCACCTACGAGCAGTACTTC.